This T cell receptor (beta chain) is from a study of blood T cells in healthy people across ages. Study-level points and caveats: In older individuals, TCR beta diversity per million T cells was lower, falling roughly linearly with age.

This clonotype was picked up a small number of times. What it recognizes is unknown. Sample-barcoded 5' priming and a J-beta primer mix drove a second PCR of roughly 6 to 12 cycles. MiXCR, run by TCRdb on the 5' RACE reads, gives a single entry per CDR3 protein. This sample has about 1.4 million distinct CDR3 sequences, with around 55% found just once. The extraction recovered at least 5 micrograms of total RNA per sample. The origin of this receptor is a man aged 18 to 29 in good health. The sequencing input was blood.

The CDR3 region has the DNA TGCAGTGCTCTAGCCGCGGGCCCCACATCTCGCGAGCAGTACTTC. Protein: CSALAAGPTSREQYF. The genes are TRBV20-1 and TRBJ2-7; the D gene is possibly TRBD2 (5 bases). The V and J ends lost 5 bases and 6 bases respectively, with 23 bases between them. The CDR3 contains 15 residues. Germline CDR1 is DFQATT and CDR2 is SNEGSKA (reference sequence).